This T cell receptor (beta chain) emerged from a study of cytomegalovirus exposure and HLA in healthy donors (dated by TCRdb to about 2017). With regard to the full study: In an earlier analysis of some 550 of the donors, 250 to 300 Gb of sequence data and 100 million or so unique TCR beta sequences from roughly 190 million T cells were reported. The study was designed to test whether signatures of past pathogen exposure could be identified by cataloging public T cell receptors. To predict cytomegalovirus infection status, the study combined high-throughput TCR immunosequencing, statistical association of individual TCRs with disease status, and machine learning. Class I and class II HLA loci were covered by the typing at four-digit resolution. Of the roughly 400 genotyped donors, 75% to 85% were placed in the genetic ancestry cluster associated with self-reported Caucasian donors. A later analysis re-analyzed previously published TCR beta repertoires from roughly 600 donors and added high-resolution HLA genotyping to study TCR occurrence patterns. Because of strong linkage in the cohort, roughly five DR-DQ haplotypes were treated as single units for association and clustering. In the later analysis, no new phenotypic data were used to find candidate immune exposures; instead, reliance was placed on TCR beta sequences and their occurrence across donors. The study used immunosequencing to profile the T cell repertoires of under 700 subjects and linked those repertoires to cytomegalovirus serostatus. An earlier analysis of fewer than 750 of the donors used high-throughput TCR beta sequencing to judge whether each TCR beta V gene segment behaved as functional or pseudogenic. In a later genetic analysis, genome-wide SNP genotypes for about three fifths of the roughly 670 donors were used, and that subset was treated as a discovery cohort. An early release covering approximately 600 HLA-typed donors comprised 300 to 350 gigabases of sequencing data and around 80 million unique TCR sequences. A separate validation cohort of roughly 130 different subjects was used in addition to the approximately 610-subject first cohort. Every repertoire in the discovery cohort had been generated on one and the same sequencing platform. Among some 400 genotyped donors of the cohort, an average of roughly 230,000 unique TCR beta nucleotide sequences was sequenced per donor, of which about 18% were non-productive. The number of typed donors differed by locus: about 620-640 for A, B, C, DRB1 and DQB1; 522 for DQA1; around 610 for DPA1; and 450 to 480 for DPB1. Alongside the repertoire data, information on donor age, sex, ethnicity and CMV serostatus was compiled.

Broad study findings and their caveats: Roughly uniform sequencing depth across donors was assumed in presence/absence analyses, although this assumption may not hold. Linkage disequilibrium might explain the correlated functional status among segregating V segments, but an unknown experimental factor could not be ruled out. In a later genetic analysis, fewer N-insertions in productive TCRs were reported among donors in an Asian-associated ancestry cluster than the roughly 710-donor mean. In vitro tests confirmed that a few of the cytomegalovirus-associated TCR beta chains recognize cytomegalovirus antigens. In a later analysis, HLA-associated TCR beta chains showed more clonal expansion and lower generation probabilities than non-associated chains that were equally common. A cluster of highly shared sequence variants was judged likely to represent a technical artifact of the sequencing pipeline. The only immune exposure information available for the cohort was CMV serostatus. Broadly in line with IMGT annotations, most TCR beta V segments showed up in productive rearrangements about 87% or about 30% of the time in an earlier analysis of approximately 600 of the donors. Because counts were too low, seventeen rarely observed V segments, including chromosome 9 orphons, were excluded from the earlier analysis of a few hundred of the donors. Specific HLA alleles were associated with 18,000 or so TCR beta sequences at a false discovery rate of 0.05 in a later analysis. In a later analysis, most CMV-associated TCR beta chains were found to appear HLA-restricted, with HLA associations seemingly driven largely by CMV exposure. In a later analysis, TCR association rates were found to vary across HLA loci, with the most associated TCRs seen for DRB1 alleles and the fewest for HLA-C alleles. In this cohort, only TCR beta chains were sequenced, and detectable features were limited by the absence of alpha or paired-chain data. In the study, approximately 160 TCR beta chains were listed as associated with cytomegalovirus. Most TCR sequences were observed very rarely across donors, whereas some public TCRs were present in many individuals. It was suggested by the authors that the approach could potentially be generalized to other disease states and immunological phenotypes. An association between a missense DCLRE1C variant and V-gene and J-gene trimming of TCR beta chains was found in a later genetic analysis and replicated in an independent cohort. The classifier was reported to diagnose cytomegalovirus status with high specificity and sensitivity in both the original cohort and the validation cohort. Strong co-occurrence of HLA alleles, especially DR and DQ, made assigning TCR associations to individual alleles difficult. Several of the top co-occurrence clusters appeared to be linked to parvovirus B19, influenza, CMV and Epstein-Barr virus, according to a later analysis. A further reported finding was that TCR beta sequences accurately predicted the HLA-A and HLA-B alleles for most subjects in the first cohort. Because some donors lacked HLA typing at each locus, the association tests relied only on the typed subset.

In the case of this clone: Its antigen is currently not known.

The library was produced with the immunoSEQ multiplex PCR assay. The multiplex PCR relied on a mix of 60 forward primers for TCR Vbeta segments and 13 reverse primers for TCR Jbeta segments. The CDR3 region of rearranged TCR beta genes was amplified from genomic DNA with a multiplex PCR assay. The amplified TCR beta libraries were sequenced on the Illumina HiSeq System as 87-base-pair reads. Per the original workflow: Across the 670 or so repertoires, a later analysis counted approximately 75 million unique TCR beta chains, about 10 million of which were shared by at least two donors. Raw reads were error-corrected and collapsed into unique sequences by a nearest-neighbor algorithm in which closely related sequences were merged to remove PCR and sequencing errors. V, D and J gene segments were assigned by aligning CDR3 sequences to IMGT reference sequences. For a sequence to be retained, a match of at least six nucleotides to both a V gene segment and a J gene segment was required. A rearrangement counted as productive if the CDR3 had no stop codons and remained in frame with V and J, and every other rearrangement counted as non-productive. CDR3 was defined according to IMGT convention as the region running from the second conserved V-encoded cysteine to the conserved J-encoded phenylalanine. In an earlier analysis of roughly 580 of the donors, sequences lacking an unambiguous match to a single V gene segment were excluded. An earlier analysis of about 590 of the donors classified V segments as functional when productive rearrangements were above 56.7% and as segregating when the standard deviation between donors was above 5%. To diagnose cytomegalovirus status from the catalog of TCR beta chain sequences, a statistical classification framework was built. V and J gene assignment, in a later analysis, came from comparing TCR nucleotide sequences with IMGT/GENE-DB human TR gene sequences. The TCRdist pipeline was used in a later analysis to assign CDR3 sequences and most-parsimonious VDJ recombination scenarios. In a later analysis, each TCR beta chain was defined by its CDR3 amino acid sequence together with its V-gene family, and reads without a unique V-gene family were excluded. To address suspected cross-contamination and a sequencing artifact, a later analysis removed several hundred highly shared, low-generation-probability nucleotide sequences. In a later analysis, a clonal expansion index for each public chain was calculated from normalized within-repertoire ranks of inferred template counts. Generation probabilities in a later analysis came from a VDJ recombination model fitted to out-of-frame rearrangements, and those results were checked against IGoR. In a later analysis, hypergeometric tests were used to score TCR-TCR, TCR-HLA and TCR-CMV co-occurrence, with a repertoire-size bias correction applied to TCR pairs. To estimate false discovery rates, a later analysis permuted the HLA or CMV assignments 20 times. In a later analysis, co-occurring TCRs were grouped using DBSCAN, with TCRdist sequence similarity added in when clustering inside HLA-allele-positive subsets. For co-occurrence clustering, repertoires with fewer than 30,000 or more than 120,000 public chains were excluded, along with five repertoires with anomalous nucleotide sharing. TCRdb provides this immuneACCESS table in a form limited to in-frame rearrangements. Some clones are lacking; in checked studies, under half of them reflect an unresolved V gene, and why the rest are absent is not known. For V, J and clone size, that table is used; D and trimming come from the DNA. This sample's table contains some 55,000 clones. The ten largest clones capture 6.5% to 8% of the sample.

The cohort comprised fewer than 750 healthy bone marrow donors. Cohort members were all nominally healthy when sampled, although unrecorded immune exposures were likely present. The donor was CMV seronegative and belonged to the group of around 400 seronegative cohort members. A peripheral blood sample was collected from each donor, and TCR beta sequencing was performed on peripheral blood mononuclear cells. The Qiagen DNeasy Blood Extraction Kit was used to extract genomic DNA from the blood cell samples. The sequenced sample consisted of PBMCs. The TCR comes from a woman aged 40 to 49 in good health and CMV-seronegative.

The sequenced DNA: TGTGCCAGCAGTTACCAGGGTGGAAACACTGAAGCTTTCTTT. This is translated as CASSYQGGNTEAFF. This receptor chain uses TRBV6-5 and TRBJ1-1; TRBD1 might be the D gene, on 5 matching bases. V is reduced by 2 bases and J by 2 bases, leaving a spacing of 9 bases between them. The CDR3 sequence holds 14 residues, the cysteine and phenylalanine included. CDR3 DNA only is kept here, 42 bases in frame from base 1. CDR1 and CDR2 are read off the germline V gene as MNHEY and SVGAGI.